The source of this T cell receptor beta chain is a study of beta chain features in type 1 diabetes. The CDR3 extends over 13 amino acids. The V gene lost 8 bases and the J gene lost 6 bases, with 16 bases spanning the gap. Germline CDR1 reads MNHEY; CDR2 reads SMNVEV (reference sequence). Expressed TCRB transcripts were sequenced because the entire RNA isolate underwent reverse transcription. Using immunoSEQ multiplex PCR, the repertoire was profiled, and TCRdb retains in-frame clones only, with some absent. The sample has roughly 140,000 clones, approximately 10% seen once. This clone was observed a few times. The antigen is unknown. Points from the study as a whole: Significant though moderate, a shortening of TCRB CDR3s appeared in all four CD4+ subsets of Type 1 diabetes patients.

The receptor was isolated from a man younger than 40 with type 1 diabetes. The material sequenced was central memory CD4+ T cells from blood. The rearrangement joins TRBV27 to TRBJ1-2, with a weak D call TRBD1 (6 bases). In DNA form, the CDR3 reads TGTGCCAGCCCCAGGCGGGCAGGGGATGGCTACACCTTC. Translation gives CASPRRAGDGYTF.